This T cell receptor beta chain was captured by sequencing in a study of tumor-infiltrating lymphocytes in primary liver carcinoma. Whole-study context: Productive TCRbeta read yields ran from roughly 3.6 to 7.1 million per sample and were similar between tissues.

The germline V gene has CDR1 LGHNA and CDR2 YNFKEQ. The CDR3 is made up of 11 amino acids. Between roughly 18 and 30 mg of unsorted bulk tissue served as the source from which RNA and DNA were co-extracted. There were only treatment-naive patients, all with chronic HBV infection. A primer in the constant region served to generate TCR beta cDNA from 500 ng of total RNA. Sequencing libraries for TCR beta derived from three nested multiplex PCR rounds that used slightly modified ARM-PCR. TRBV1-TRBV30 forward primers paired with a C-beta reverse primer were used in the first two PCR rounds, which ran roughly 9 cycles each. TCRdb recomputed calls from the multiplex PCR reads with MiXCR, one row per CDR3 protein. The repertoire holds about 37,000 distinct CDR3 sequences, with more than 60% as singletons. In the case of this clonotype: Sequence at one end of the junction differs from germline and may be a read error.

The specimen sequenced was tumor-adjacent normal liver tissue. The receptor comes from a man aged 40-55 years with primary liver carcinoma and hepatitis B virus infection. The chain has TRBV4-2 and TRBJ2-7; D not certain. CDR3 coding DNA: TGTCCCAACAGCCAAGCCTACGAACAGTACTTC. It encodes CPNSQAYEQYF.